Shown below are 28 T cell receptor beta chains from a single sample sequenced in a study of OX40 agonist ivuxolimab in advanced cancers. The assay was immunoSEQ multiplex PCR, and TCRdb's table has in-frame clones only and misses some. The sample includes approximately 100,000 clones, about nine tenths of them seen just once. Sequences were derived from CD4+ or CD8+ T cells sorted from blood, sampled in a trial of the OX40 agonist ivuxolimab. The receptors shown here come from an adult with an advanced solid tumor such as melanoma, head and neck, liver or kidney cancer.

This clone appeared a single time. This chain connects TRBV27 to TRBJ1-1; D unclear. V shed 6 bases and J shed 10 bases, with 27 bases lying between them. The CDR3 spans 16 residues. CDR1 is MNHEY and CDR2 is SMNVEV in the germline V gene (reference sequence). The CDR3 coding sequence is TGTGCCAGCAGCACCACTTCCGGGTCCCGCTTTTCTGTAGCTTTCTTT. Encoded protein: CASSTTSGSRFSVAFF.

The CDR3 coding sequence is TGTGCCAGCAGTTTATTGGCTGGGAACTATGGCTACACCTTC. It codes for CASSLLAGNYGYTF. The chain recombines TRBV28 with TRBJ1-2, with D uncertain. Between the trimmed V and J ends, which lost 1 base and 2 bases, there was a span of 8 bases. Germline assignment: CDR1 MDHEN and CDR2 SYDVKM. The CDR3 length is 14 residues.

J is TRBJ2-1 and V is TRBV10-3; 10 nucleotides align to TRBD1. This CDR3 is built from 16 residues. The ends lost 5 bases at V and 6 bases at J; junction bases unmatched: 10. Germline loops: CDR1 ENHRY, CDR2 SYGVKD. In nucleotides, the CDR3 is TGTGCCATCAGTCCCTTGGGGACAGGGGTAGGCAATGAGCAGTTCTTC. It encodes CAISPLGTGVGNEQFF.

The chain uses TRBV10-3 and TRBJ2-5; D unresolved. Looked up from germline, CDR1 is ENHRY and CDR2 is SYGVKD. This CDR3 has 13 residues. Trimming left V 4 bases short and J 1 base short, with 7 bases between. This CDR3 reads CAISAGPQETQYF. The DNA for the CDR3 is TGTGCCATCAGTGCAGGCCCCCAAGAGACCCAGTACTTC.

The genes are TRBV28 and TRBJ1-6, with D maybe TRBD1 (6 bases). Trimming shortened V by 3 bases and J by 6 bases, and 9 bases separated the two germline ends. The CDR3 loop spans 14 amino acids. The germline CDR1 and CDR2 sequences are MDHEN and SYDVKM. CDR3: CASSFGTINSPLHF. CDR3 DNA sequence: TGTGCCAGCAGTTTTGGGACAATTAATTCACCCCTCCACTTT.

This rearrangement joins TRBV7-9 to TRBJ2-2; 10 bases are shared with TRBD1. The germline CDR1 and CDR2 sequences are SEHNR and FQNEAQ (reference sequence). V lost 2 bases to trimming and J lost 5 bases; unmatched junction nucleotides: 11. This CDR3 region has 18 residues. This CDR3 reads CASSLRPGQGVGTGELFF. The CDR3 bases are TGTGCCAGCAGCTTACGTCCCGGACAGGGGGTAGGAACCGGGGAGCTGTTTTTT.

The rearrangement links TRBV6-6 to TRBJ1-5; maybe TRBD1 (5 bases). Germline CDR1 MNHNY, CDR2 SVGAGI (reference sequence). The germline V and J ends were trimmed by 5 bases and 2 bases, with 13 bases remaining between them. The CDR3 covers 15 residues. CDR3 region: CASSHGGGGNQPQHF. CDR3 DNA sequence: TGTGCCAGCAGTCATGGGGGTGGTGGCAATCAGCCCCAGCATTTT.

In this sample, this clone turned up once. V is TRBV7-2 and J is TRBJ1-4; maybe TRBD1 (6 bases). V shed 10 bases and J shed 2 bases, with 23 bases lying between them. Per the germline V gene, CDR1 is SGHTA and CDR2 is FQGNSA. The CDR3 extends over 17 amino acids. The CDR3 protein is CATAPDGQSATNEKLFF. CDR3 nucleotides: TGTGCCACCGCCCCGGATGGACAGTCCGCGACTAATGAAAAACTGTTTTTT.

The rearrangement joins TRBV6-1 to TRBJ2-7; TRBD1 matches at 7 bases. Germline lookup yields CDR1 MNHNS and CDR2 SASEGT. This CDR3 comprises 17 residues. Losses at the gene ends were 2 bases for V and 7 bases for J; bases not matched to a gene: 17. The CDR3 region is CASSELDSGTVLGEQYF. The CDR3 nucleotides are TGTGCCAGCAGTGAACTAGACTCCGGGACAGTACTCGGAGAGCAGTACTTC.

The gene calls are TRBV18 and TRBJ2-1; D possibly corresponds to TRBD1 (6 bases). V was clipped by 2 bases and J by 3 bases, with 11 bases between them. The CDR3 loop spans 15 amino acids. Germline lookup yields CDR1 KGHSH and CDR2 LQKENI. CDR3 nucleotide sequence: TGTGCCAGCTCACCAGCCGGGACACACTACAATGAGCAGTTCTTC. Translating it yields CASSPAGTHYNEQFF.

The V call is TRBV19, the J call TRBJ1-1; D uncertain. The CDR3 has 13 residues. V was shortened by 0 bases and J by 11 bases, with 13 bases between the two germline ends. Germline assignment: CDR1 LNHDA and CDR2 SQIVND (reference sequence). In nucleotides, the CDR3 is TGTGCCAGTAGTATAGATCGCGGAGAGAGGGCTTTCTTT. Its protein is CASSIDRGERAFF.

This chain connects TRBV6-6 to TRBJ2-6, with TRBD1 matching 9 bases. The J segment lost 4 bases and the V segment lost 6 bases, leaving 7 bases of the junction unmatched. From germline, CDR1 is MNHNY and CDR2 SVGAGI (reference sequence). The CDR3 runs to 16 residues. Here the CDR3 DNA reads TGTGCCAGCAGGGAACGGACAGGGGTAGGGGCCAACGTCCTGACTTTC. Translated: CASRERTGVGANVLTF.

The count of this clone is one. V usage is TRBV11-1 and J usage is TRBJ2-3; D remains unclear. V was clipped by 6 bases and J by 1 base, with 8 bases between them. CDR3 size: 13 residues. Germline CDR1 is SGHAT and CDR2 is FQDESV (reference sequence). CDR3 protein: CASRVSGTDTQYF. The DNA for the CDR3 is TGTGCCAGCAGGGTTAGTGGCACAGATACGCAGTATTTT.

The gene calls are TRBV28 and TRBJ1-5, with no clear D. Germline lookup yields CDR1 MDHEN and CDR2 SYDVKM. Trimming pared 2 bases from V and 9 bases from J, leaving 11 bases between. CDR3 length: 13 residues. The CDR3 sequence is CASSLDQSRPQHF. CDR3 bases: TGTGCCAGCAGTTTAGACCAGAGTCGGCCCCAGCATTTT.

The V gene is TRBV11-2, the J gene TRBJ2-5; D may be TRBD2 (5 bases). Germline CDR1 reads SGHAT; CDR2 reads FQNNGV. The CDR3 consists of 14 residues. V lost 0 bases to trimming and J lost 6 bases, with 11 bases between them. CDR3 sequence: CASSLEAGTQTQYF. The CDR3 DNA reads TGTGCCAGCAGCTTAGAGGCGGGCACGCAGACCCAGTACTTC.

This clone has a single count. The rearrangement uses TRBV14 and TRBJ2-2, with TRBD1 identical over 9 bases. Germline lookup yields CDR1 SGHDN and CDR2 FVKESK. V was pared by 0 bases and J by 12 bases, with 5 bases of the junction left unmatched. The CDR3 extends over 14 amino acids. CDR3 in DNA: TGTGCCAGCAGCCAAGACACCGGGACAGGGAAGCTGTTTTTT. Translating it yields CASSQDTGTGKLFF.

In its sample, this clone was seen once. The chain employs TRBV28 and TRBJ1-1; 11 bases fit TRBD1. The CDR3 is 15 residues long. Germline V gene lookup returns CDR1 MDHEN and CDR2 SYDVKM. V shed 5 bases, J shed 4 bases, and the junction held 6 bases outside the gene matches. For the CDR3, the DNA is TGTGCCAGCAGTACGGGGACAGGGGGGAGCACTGAAGCTTTCTTT. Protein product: CASSTGTGGSTEAFF.

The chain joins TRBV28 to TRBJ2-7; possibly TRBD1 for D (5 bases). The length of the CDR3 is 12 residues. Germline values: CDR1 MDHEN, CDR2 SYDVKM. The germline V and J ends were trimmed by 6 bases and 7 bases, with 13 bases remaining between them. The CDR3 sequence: CASSPLSGEQYF. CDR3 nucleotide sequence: TGTGCCAGCAGCCCACTTTCAGGGGAGCAGTACTTC.

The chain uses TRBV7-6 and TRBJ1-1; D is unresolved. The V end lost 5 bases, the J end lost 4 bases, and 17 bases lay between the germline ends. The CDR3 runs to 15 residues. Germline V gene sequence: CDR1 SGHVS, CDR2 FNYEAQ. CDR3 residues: CASSNQPTKGTEAFF. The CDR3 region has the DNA TGTGCCAGCAGCAATCAGCCAACCAAAGGCACTGAAGCTTTCTTT.

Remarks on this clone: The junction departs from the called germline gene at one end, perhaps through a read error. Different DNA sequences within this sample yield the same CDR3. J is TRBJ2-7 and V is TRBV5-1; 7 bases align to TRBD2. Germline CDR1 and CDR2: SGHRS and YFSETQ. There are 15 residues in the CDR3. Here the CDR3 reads CASSQGGGASYEQYF. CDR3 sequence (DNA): TGTGCCAGCAGCCAAGGCGGGGGAGCCTCTTACGAGCAGTACTTC. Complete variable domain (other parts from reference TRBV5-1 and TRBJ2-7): KAGVTQTPRYLIKTRGQQVTLSCSPISGHRSVSWYQQTPGQGLQFLFEYFSETQRNKGNFPGRFSGRQFSNSRSEMNVSTLELGDSALYLCASSQGGGASYEQYFGPGTRLTVT.

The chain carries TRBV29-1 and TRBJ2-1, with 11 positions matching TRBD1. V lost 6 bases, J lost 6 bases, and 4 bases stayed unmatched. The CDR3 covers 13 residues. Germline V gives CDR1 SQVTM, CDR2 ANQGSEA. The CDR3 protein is CSVTGTGGNEQFF. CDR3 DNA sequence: TGCAGCGTAACCGGGACAGGGGGCAATGAGCAGTTCTTC.

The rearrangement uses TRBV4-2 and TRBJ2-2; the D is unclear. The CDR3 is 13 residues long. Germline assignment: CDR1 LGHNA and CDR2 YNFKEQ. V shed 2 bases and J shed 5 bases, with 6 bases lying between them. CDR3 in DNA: TGTGCCAGCAGCCAAACTCGGACCGGGGAGCTGTTTTTT. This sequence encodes CASSQTRTGELFF.

This chain's CDR3 is CAISEPPGLAGEGETQYF. In DNA form, the CDR3 reads TGTGCCATCAGTGAGCCCCCGGGACTAGCGGGAGAAGGAGAGACCCAGTACTTC. This chain connects TRBV10-3 to TRBJ2-5; 14 bases fit TRBD2. With V trimmed by 2 bases and J by 4 bases, 9 bases remained unmatched. The CDR3 length is 18 residues. Germline CDR1 and CDR2: ENHRY and SYGVKD.

CDR3 in DNA: TGTGCCAGCAGCGCGGGATCCTACTCTGGGGCCAACGTCCTGACTTTC. Translation gives CASSAGSYSGANVLTF. The rearrangement uses TRBV14 and TRBJ2-6; possible D gene TRBD2, 6 bases. The length of the CDR3 is 16 residues. The germline V and J ends were trimmed by 5 bases and 0 bases, with 11 bases remaining between them. Germline V CDR1 and CDR2: SGHDN, FVKESK.

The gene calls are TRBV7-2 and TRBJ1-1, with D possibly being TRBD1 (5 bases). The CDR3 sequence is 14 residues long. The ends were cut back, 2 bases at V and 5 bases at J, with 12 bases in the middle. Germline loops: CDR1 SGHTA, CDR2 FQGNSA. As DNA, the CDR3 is TGTGCCAGCAGCTTACAAGGGGCGGGTACTGAAGCTTTCTTT. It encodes CASSLQGAGTEAFF.

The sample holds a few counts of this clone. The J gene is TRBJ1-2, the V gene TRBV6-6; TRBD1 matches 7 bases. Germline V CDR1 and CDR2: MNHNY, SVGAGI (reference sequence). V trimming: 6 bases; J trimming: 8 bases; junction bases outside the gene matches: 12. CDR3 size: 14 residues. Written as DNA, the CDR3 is TGTGCCAGCAGCTCCAGGGGGGGGTCGGAGGGCTACACCTTC. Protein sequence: CASSSRGGSEGYTF.

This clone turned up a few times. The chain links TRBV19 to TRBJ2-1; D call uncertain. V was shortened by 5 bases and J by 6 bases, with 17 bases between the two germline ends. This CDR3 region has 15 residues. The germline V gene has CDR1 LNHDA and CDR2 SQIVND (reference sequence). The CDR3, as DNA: TGTGCCAGTAGTCTCGTAGGCGGTGGACCCAATGAGCAGTTCTTC. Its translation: CASSLVGGGPNEQFF.

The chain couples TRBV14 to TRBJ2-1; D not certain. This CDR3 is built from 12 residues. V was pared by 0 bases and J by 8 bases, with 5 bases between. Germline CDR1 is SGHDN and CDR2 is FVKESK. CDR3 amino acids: CASSQDLHEQFF. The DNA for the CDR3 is TGTGCCAGCAGCCAAGATTTACATGAGCAGTTCTTC.